The next 30 T cell receptor beta chains were all read from a single sample in a study of T-cell reconstitution after alpha-beta-depleted transplantation in children. For TCRbeta, the library was prepared with unique molecular identifiers. TCRdb re-analysed the PCR reads in MiXCR, keeping a single row per CDR3 protein. Of 150,000 to 250,000 distinct CDR3 sequences in the sample, 14% to 15% were seen once. This specimen consisted of PBMCs from the stem cell graft donor, obtained from the stem cell graft. Every receptor here comes from a human donor who donated a stem cell graft to a child with acute lymphoblastic leukemia.

This chain joins TRBV18 and TRBJ2-2; D not certain. V was pared by 0 bases and J by 9 bases, with 8 bases between. Germline values: CDR1 KGHSH, CDR2 LQKENI. There are 13 residues in the CDR3. The DNA of the CDR3 is TGTGCCAGCTCACCACCGAACTCGAGGGAGCTGTTTTTT. It encodes CASSPPNSRELFF. Using reference TRBV18 and TRBJ2-2 for the parts outside the CDR3, the full variable domain is NAGVMQNPRHLVRRRGQEARLRCSPMKGHSHVYWYRQLPEEGLKFMVYLQKENIIDESGMPKERFSAEFPKEGPSILRIQQVVRGDSAAYFCASSPPNSRELFFGEGSRLTVL.

V is TRBV20-1 and J is TRBJ1-5, with 7 bases that match TRBD1. The CDR3 has 15 residues. Germline V gives CDR1 DFQATT, CDR2 SNEGSKA (reference sequence). With V trimmed by 3 bases and J by 6 bases, 11 bases remained unmatched. CDR3 sequence reads: CSARRQGSVVQPQHF. CDR3 nucleotides: TGCAGTGCTAGGAGACAGGGCAGTGTCGTTCAGCCCCAGCATTTT.

The rearrangement links TRBV3-1 to TRBJ2-3; 7 bases are a match to TRBD2. Germline-derived CDR1 and CDR2 are LGHDT and YNNKEL (reference sequence). The V segment lost 11 bases and the J segment 0 bases; nucleotides outside the gene matches: 17. The CDR3 spans 17 residues. The CDR3 protein is CACTQVGSRGSTDTQYF. CDR3 in DNA: TGTGCCTGCACCCAAGTAGGGTCGCGGGGGAGCACAGATACGCAGTATTTT.

This clonotype came up many times. The CDR3 bases are TGTGCCAGCAGCCCAACCGGTCCTGGAGGACAGGGGAGGAATTTTTACGAGCAGTACTTC. This encodes CASSPTGPGGQGRNFYEQYF. The chain couples TRBV7-9 to TRBJ2-7; 9 nucleotides agree with TRBD1. CDR3 length: 20 residues. After removal of 5 bases from V and 4 bases from J, the junction contained 24 bases not matched to a gene. From germline, CDR1 is SEHNR and CDR2 FQNEAQ (reference sequence).

This clonotype was recorded at least ten times. V gene TRBV4-1 combines with J gene TRBJ2-2; unclear D gene. V gave up 4 bases and J gave up 1 base, with 10 bases separating them. CDR3 size: 15 residues. The germline V gene encodes CDR1 MGHRA and CDR2 YSYEKL. The CDR3: CASSLKTGNTGELFF. The CDR3 nucleotides read TGCGCCAGCAGCCTTAAGACGGGGAACACCGGGGAGCTGTTTTTT.

In its sample, this clonotype was seen many times. This rearrangement joins TRBV12-3 or TRBV12-4 to TRBJ2-1; D might be TRBD2 (5 bases). V shed 0 bases and J shed 1 base, with 7 bases lying between them. The CDR3 is 15 residues long. Here the CDR3 reads CASSLAGGSYNEQFF. CDR3 bases: TGTGCCAGCAGTTTAGCAGGCGGGTCCTACAATGAGCAGTTCTTC.

This clonotype occurred many times. For the CDR3, the DNA is TGTGCCAGTAGCACTTCAGAGACAGGGGTGGGGAACACTGAAGCTTTCTTT. Translated, it gives CASSTSETGVGNTEAFF. V usage is TRBV19 and J usage is TRBJ1-1, with TRBD1 matching 8 bases. After removal of 6 bases from V and 1 base from J, the junction contained 13 bases not matched to a gene. Germline CDR1 is LNHDA and CDR2 is SQIVND (reference sequence). The CDR3 is 17 amino acids.

This clonotype occurred many times. J is TRBJ1-3 and V is TRBV12-3 or TRBV12-4; the D is unclear. V lost 8 bases and J lost 0, with 8 bases in between. The CDR3 sequence is 13 residues long. CDR3 DNA: TGTGCCAGCCAGGAGTTCTCTGGAAACACCATATATTTT. It translates to CASQEFSGNTIYF.

This clonotype was detected many times. The chain carries TRBV5-6 and TRBJ2-3, with D perhaps matching TRBD2 (6 bases). Germline CDR1 and CDR2: SGHDT and YYEEEE. This CDR3 has 15 residues. V gave up 0 bases and J gave up 0 bases, with 8 bases separating them. CDR3 sequence reads: CASSLGLGSTDTQYF. CDR3 coding DNA: TGTGCCAGCAGCTTGGGACTAGGGAGCACAGATACGCAGTATTTT. Using reference TRBV5-6 and TRBJ2-3 for the parts outside the CDR3, the full variable domain is DAGVTQSPTHLIKTRGQQVTLRCSPKSGHDTVSWYQQALGQGPQFIFQYYEEEERQRGNFPDRFSGHQFPNYSSELNVNALLLGDSALYLCASSLGLGSTDTQYFGPGTRLTVL.

This clonotype came up many times. The chain recombines TRBV5-1 with TRBJ2-2, with D tentatively TRBD2 (7 bases). V was pared by 6 bases and J by 4 bases, with 25 bases between. The V gene's germline CDR1 is SGHRS and CDR2 YFSETQ. This CDR3 has 18 residues. CDR3 protein: CASTVVGGGGRSTGELFF. The CDR3 DNA follows: TGCGCCAGCACCGTCGTCGGGGGCGGGGGAAGGAGCACCGGGGAGCTGTTTTTT.

This clonotype was recorded a few times. This sequence joins TRBV11-1 and TRBJ1-3; no clear D. The CDR3 sequence is 19 residues long. V lost 5 bases and J 1 base, leaving 24 bases between the germline ends. Germline-derived CDR1 and CDR2 are SGHAT and FQDESV (reference sequence). CDR3 coding DNA: TGTGCCAGCAGCCCCGATTCCTGGTACTTAACCCTTTCTGGAAACACCATATATTTT. This codes for CASSPDSWYLTLSGNTIYF.

This clonotype was picked up many times. This chain links TRBV12-3 or TRBV12-4 with TRBJ2-7; 9 bases agree with TRBD1. CDR3 size: 16 residues. Losses at the gene ends were 4 bases for V and 5 bases for J; bases not matched to a gene: 12. The CDR3 protein is CASSSGRDRVFHEQYF. The CDR3 DNA reads as TGTGCCAGCAGTTCAGGCCGGGACAGGGTTTTCCACGAGCAGTACTTC.

To note about this clonotype: This sequence may be a read error, since a much larger clone differs from it by one base. CDR3 region: CASSYEGNSEAFF. CDR3 sequence (DNA): TGTGCCAGCAGTTACGAGGGGAACAGTGAAGCTTTCTTT. The rearrangement uses TRBV6-6 and TRBJ1-1; possibly TRBD1 for D (5 bases). Germline-derived CDR1 and CDR2 are MNHNY and SVGAGI (reference sequence). This CDR3 has 13 amino acids.

In this sample, this clonotype turned up a few times. The rearrangement joins TRBV29-1 to TRBJ2-3; a weak D match, TRBD2 (5 bases). Germline V gene data show CDR1 as SQVTM and CDR2 as ANQGSEA. This CDR3 has 13 amino acids. The V end was cut by 0 bases, the J end by 4 bases, with 8 bases between. The DNA for the CDR3 is TGCAGCGTTGAAGATCCCGGGGCAGATACGCAGTATTTT. Its translation is CSVEDPGADTQYF.

In this sample, this clonotype turned up many times. The genes are TRBV29-1 and TRBJ2-1; 9 bases line up with TRBD1. From germline, CDR1 is SQVTM and CDR2 ANQGSEA. Trimming at V came to 6 bases and at J to 8 bases, leaving 5 bases not matched to a gene. CDR3 size: 12 residues. CDR3 residues: CSVRTGAYEQFF. The DNA of the CDR3 is TGCAGCGTAAGGACAGGGGCGTATGAGCAGTTCTTC.

This clonotype was observed at least ten times. This sequence joins TRBV29-1 and TRBJ1-2; no definite D call. The germline V gene has CDR1 SQVTM and CDR2 ANQGSEA. Trimming removed 3 bases at V and 4 bases at J, with 9 bases between. CDR3 length: 12 amino acids. The CDR3 nucleotides read TGCAGCGTTGATCAGGACCTCTATGGCTACACCTTC. As protein: CSVDQDLYGYTF.

This rearrangement joins TRBV6-5 to TRBJ2-1; 8 positions match TRBD2. This CDR3 spans 11 amino acids. The V gene end was trimmed by 5 bases and the J gene end by 9 bases; junction bases not matched to a gene: 0. The germline V gene encodes CDR1 MNHEY and CDR2 SVGAGI. CDR3 in DNA: TGTGCCAGCAGTCGGGGGGGTGAGCAGTTCTTC. Its translation is CASSRGGEQFF.

In its sample, this clonotype was seen many times. This chain joins TRBV6-5 and TRBJ2-3; 13 bases map to TRBD2. Germline V CDR1 and CDR2: MNHEY, SVGAGI. This CDR3 contains 16 residues. The V gene end was trimmed by 4 bases and the J gene end by 5 bases; junction bases not matched to a gene: 6. CDR3 protein: CASSSPGLAGEDTQYF. The CDR3 DNA follows: TGTGCCAGCAGTTCGCCCGGACTAGCGGGAGAAGATACGCAGTATTTT.

This clonotype was detected ten times or more. The rearrangement uses TRBV7-9 and TRBJ1-1; tentatively, D is TRBD1 (5 bases). The germline V and J ends were trimmed by 6 bases and 1 base, with 21 bases remaining between them. The CDR3 spans 17 residues. The germline V gene has CDR1 SEHNR and CDR2 FQNEAQ (reference sequence). This CDR3 reads CASSHDGFGTGNTEAFF. CDR3 nucleotide sequence: TGTGCCAGCAGTCACGACGGGTTCGGGACGGGGAACACTGAAGCTTTCTTT.

Many counts were recorded for this clonotype. The chain links TRBV5-6 to TRBJ2-4; tentative D call: TRBD1 (5 bases). V shed 0 bases and J shed 0 bases, with 7 bases lying between them. The CDR3 consists of 15 residues. CDR1 SGHDT and CDR2 YYEEEE come from the germline V gene. The CDR3 region is CASSLEGPAKNIQYF. The CDR3 bases are TGTGCCAGCAGCTTGGAGGGGCCAGCCAAAAACATTCAGTACTTC. Combining the CDR3 with reference TRBV5-6 and TRBJ2-4 gives the whole variable domain DAGVTQSPTHLIKTRGQQVTLRCSPKSGHDTVSWYQQALGQGPQFIFQYYEEEERQRGNFPDRFSGHQFPNYSSELNVNALLLGDSALYLCASSLEGPAKNIQYFGAGTRLSVL.

This clonotype was seen ten or more times. Here the CDR3 DNA reads TGTGCCAGCAGCCCCACAGGGAGAGGCAATGAGCAGTTCTTC. This gives the protein CASSPTGRGNEQFF. The genes are TRBV11-2 and TRBJ2-1; D is perhaps TRBD1 (6 bases). The length of the CDR3 is 14 residues. Germline V gene lookup returns CDR1 SGHAT and CDR2 FQNNGV. Trimming took 5 bases from V and 6 from J, leaving 14 bases between them.

This clonotype was counted at least ten times. The V and J genes are TRBV5-1 and TRBJ2-7; D uncertain. Germline assignment: CDR1 SGHRS and CDR2 YFSETQ. V lost 0 bases and J lost 0, with 7 bases in between. The CDR3 extends over 14 amino acids. CDR3 protein: CASSLDPRSYEQYF. The CDR3 bases are TGCGCCAGCAGCTTGGATCCCCGCTCCTACGAGCAGTACTTC.

This clonotype was observed many times. The rearrangement uses TRBV20-1 and TRBJ2-6; D uncertain. V gave up 6 bases and J gave up 0 bases, with 9 bases separating them. There are 14 residues in the CDR3. Germline V gene data show CDR1 as DFQATT and CDR2 as SNEGSKA (reference sequence). CDR3 protein: CSATTVSGANVLTF. The CDR3 DNA reads as TGCAGTGCCACCACAGTCTCTGGGGCCAACGTCCTGACTTTC.

This clonotype occurred many times. This chain connects TRBV10-3 to TRBJ2-4; D is perhaps TRBD2 (6 bases). Germline V gene lookup returns CDR1 ENHRY and CDR2 SYGVKD. The V end was cut by 0 bases, the J end by 5 bases, with 14 bases between. This CDR3 has 16 residues. The CDR3 here is CAISESGGMVENIQYF. As DNA, the CDR3 is TGTGCCATCAGTGAGTCGGGCGGGATGGTTGAAAACATTCAGTACTTC.

This clonotype was found many times. The V gene is TRBV5-5, the J gene TRBJ1-5, with D possibly matching TRBD1 (5 bases). The germline CDR1 and CDR2 sequences are SGHKS and YYEKEE (reference sequence). The V and J ends lost 2 bases and 7 bases respectively, with 13 bases between them. The CDR3 contains 14 residues. The CDR3: CASSLTGVGQPQHF. The CDR3 nucleotides are TGTGCCAGCAGCTTAACGGGGGTCGGACAGCCCCAGCATTTT.

This clonotype was seen at least ten times. The chain links TRBV20-1 to TRBJ2-1; 10 positions match TRBD2. This CDR3 comprises 15 residues. From germline, CDR1 is DFQATT and CDR2 SNEGSKA (reference sequence). After removal of 3 bases from V and 10 bases from J, the junction contained 12 bases not matched to a gene. For the CDR3, the DNA is TGCAGTGCTAGGAGGTCGCTAGCGGGAGAGGGAGAGCAGTTCTTC. Protein product: CSARRSLAGEGEQFF.

V and J are TRBV7-8 and TRBJ2-1; D not resolved. V was cut by 10 bases and J by 6 bases, with 16 bases left in between. CDR3 length: 13 residues. Germline CDR1 is SGHVS and CDR2 is FQNEAQ. The CDR3 nucleotides read TGTGCCATGGGCCCCTCCATAGCCAATGAGCAGTTCTTC. This translates into CAMGPSIANEQFF. Full variable domain (missing parts from reference TRBV7-8 and TRBJ2-1): GAGVSQSPRYKVAKRGQDVALRCDPISGHVSLFWYQQALGQGPEFLTYFQNEAQLDKSGLPSDRFFAERPEGSVSTLKIQRTQQEDSAVYLCAMGPSIANEQFFGPGTRLTVL.

This clonotype was detected many times. The chain's CDR3 is CASSPSGQSNQPQHF. DNA of the CDR3: TGTGCCAGCAGTCCCTCTGGACAGAGCAATCAGCCCCAGCATTTT. This chain uses TRBV28 with TRBJ1-5; TRBD1 is a possible D gene (6 bases). The CDR3 contains 15 residues. CDR1 is MDHEN, CDR2 SYDVKM, per germline. Trimming cost V 5 bases and J 1 base, with 12 bases left between them.

Ten or more counts support this clonotype. The chain has TRBV29-1 and TRBJ2-3; 7 bases fit TRBD1. V gave up 4 bases and J gave up 2 bases; unmatched junction bases: 6. This CDR3 is 14 amino acids long. Per the germline V gene, CDR1 is SQVTM and CDR2 is ANQGSEA. CDR3 coding DNA: TGCAGCGTTGCGACCCAGGGGGTCACAGATACGCAGTATTTT. Amino acid sequence: CSVATQGVTDTQYF.

For this clonotype: A much larger clone differs from this one at a single base, so this may be a read error. Here the CDR3 reads CASIVGTGPTGELFF. CDR3 sequence (DNA): TGCGCCAGCATCGTAGGGACAGGGCCCACCGGGGAGCTGTTTTTT. This sequence joins TRBV5-1 and TRBJ2-2; 9 bases align to TRBD1. The length of the CDR3 is 15 residues. CDR1 is SGHRS and CDR2 is YFSETQ in the germline V gene. The ends lost 6 bases at V and 4 bases at J; junction bases unmatched: 7.